These 32 T cell receptor beta chains share one sample of origin, sequenced in a study of blood T cell repertoires in COVID-19. Here immunoSEQ multiplex PCR was the method, and the copy in TCRdb shows in-frame clones only, minus some. The table lists roughly 250,000 clones, 87% of them singletons, with more than 6% in the top ten. Sequencing was done on a sample of peripheral blood. The receptor source for this set is a man aged 55 to 69 who had recovered from COVID-19.

V gene TRBV6-5 combines with J gene TRBJ1-1; D perhaps matches TRBD1 (5 bases). This CDR3 is 15 amino acids long. Germline CDR1 MNHEY, CDR2 SVGAGI. V was trimmed by 6 bases and J by 1 base, leaving 15 bases between them. CDR3 sequence (DNA): TGTGCCAGCAGCCCCCGGGGGTCTGGGAACACTGAAGCTTTCTTT. Its protein is CASSPRGSGNTEAFF.

This clone has only one observation. The chain combines TRBV5-6 with TRBJ1-1, with D perhaps TRBD1 (5 bases). The CDR3 length is 15 residues. Germline lookup yields CDR1 SGHDT and CDR2 YYEEEE. The V gene lost 3 bases and the J gene lost 4 bases, with 16 bases spanning the gap. CDR3 amino acids: CASSYAIRRGTEAFF. The CDR3 DNA follows: TGTGCCAGCAGCTACGCAATCCGGAGGGGCACTGAAGCTTTCTTT.

V is TRBV7-2 and J is TRBJ2-5; TRBD2 agrees at 8 bases. The junction had 8 bases not matched to a gene; V was cut back by 3 bases and J by 5 bases. Per the germline V gene, CDR1 is SGHTA and CDR2 is FQGNSA. The length of the CDR3 is 15 residues. CDR3 sequence (DNA): TGTGCCAGCAGCTTGATCGGGGGGGGTATGGAGACCCAGTACTTC. Encoded protein: CASSLIGGGMETQYF.

This chain uses TRBV3-1 (or the pseudogene TRBV3-2) with TRBJ2-5; 7 bases align to TRBD2. The CDR3 has 12 amino acids. Germline assignment: CDR1 LGHDT and CDR2 YNNKEL (reference sequence). Trimming cost V 4 bases and J 7 bases; bases outside gene matches: 3. The CDR3 nucleotides are TGTGCCAGCAGCCTCTCGGGAGGGACCCAGTACTTC. Its protein is CASSLSGGTQYF.

The chain combines TRBV19 with TRBJ1-1; maybe TRBD1 (6 bases). Germline V lookup: CDR1 LNHDA, CDR2 SQIVND (reference sequence). V was shortened by 7 bases and J by 5 bases, with 17 bases between the two germline ends. The CDR3 is made up of 14 amino acids. The CDR3 region has the DNA TGTGCCAGTACCCTCCGGGGGGCCGGGACTGAAGCTTTCTTT. This codes for CASTLRGAGTEAFF.

The genes are TRBV9 and TRBJ2-3; 10 nucleotides align to TRBD2. This CDR3 has 16 amino acids. V lost 4 bases and J lost 4; bases outside the gene matches: 9. Germline values: CDR1 SGDLS, CDR2 YYNGEE. CDR3 in DNA: TGTGCCAGCAGCCCAATAGGGACTAGCGTAGCAGATACGCAGTATTTT. Protein: CASSPIGTSVADTQYF.

The chain recombines TRBV27 with TRBJ1-4; 7 bases are shared with TRBD1. In germline, CDR1 is MNHEY, CDR2 SMNVEV (reference sequence). The trim removed 5 bases at V and 2 bases at J, leaving 5 bases unmatched. This CDR3 contains 15 residues. CDR3 loop: CASSAGTVTNEKLFF. The CDR3 region has the DNA TGTGCCAGCAGTGCCGGGACAGTCACTAATGAAAAACTGTTTTTT. The whole variable domain, filled in from reference TRBV27 and TRBJ1-4, reads EAQVTQNPRYLITVTGKKLTVTCSQNMNHEYMSWYRQDPGLGLRQIYYSMNVEVTDKGDVPEGYKVSRKEKRNFPLILESPSPNQTSLYFCASSAGTVTNEKLFFGSGTQLSVL.

V usage is TRBV11-2 and J usage is TRBJ2-7; D may be TRBD1 (5 bases). CDR3 length: 15 residues. V lost 0 bases to trimming and J lost 2 bases, with 11 bases between them. CDR1 is SGHAT, CDR2 FQNNGV, per germline. The chain's CDR3 is CASSLDSAGPYEQYF. The CDR3 DNA sequence: TGTGCCAGCAGCTTAGATTCCGCAGGGCCCTACGAGCAGTACTTC.

V is TRBV6-5 and J is TRBJ1-4; D is unclear. This CDR3 region has 13 residues. From germline, CDR1 is MNHEY and CDR2 SVGAGI. Between the trimmed V and J ends, which lost 0 bases and 5 bases, there was a span of 4 bases. CDR3 region: CASSYSRNEKLFF. The DNA for the CDR3 is TGTGCCAGCAGTTACTCGAGAAATGAAAAACTGTTTTTT.

The chain uses TRBV11-2 and TRBJ1-1; D is unclear. V lost 7 bases, J lost 2 bases, and 14 bases lay in between. Germline V gene sequence: CDR1 SGHAT, CDR2 FQNNGV. The CDR3 sequence is 14 residues long. The CDR3 coding sequence is TGTGCCAGCATCCCGCCGGGATATAACACTGAAGCTTTCTTT. Translating gives CASIPPGYNTEAFF.

J is TRBJ2-3 and V is TRBV6-4; 9 bases are shared with TRBD2. J gave up 5 bases and V 9 bases, and 15 bases lay outside the gene matches. This CDR3 region has 16 residues. Germline V lookup: CDR1 MRHNA, CDR2 SNTAGT. DNA of the CDR3: TGTGCCAGTCAGCGTTTTGGCGGGGGGGCCGGAGATACGCAGTATTTT. This translates into CASQRFGGGAGDTQYF.

The rearrangement joins TRBV9 to TRBJ2-1; a possible D gene is TRBD1 (5 bases). The V and J ends lost 0 bases and 5 bases respectively, with 15 bases between them. Germline V gives CDR1 SGDLS, CDR2 YYNGEE. CDR3 size: 16 residues. CDR3 coding DNA: TGTGCCAGCAGCGTAGGGGGCAGGGCCCCCCACAATGAGCAGTTCTTC. Translating it yields CASSVGGRAPHNEQFF.

The CDR3 nucleotides read TGCGCCAGCAGCTGGGCGGGCGGGGGGGCAGATGAGCAGTTCTTC. This gives the protein CASSWAGGGADEQFF. The chain carries TRBV5-1 and TRBJ2-1; TRBD2 aligns across 9 bases. Germline CDR1 and CDR2: SGHRS and YFSETQ. J gave up 8 bases and V 3 bases, and 9 bases lay outside the gene matches. This CDR3 contains 15 residues.

This clone was observed a single time. The chain is built from TRBV12-1 and TRBJ2-3; whether TRBD2, the table's D call, matches the DNA was not checked. TRBV12-1 is termed a pseudogene. This CDR3 is 14 amino acids long. CDR3 amino acids: CASSPWGESDTQYF. The CDR3 nucleotides read TGTGCCAGCAGCCCCTGGGGGGAATCAGATACGCAGTATTTT.

J is TRBJ2-6 and V is TRBV30, with 8 bases lining up with TRBD1. The trim removed 1 base at V and 1 base at J, leaving 15 bases unmatched. Germline V gives CDR1 GTSNPN, CDR2 SVGIG (reference sequence). The CDR3 loop spans 20 amino acids. CDR3 nucleotide sequence: TGTGCCTGGAGTGCGACGCCAGGGGGCAGGGAAGGGTCTGGGGCCAACGTCCTGACTTTC. Amino acid sequence: CAWSATPGGREGSGANVLTF.

The CDR3 sequence is CASSTLSDGELFF. CDR3 nucleotide sequence: TGTGCCAGCAGCACGCTTAGCGACGGGGAGCTGTTTTTT. The chain recombines TRBV7-9 with TRBJ2-2, with a tentative D call TRBD2 (5 bases). CDR3 size: 13 residues. Looked up from germline, CDR1 is SEHNR and CDR2 is FQNEAQ (reference sequence). The ends were cut back, 5 bases at V and 7 bases at J, with 11 bases in the middle.

The J gene is TRBJ2-3, the V gene TRBV5-1; 7 bases are shared with TRBD2. With 7 bases clipped from V and 5 bases from J, the junction kept 16 bases outside the gene matches. The CDR3 loop spans 16 amino acids. Germline V CDR1 and CDR2: SGHRS, YFSETQ. This CDR3 reads CASRLLGGGSGDTQYF. For the CDR3, the DNA is TGCGCCAGCCGACTACTGGGCGGGGGTTCAGGAGATACGCAGTATTTT.

CDR3 sequence reads: CASSYSTRGRAFF. The DNA for the CDR3 is TGTGCCAGCAGTTACTCGACCAGGGGGCGAGCTTTCTTT. This chain joins TRBV6-5 and TRBJ1-1; 8 bases map to TRBD1. Trimming at V came to 0 bases and at J to 10 bases, leaving 4 bases not matched to a gene. The germline V gene encodes CDR1 MNHEY and CDR2 SVGAGI. The CDR3 loop spans 13 amino acids.

The chain couples TRBV12-3 or TRBV12-4 to TRBJ1-1; no firm D call. The CDR3 spans 12 residues. V dropped 3 bases and J dropped 11 bases, with 13 bases sitting between them. CDR3 loop: CASSFRQSVAFF. In nucleotides, the CDR3 is TGTGCCAGCAGTTTCCGTCAGTCAGTGGCTTTCTTT.

The rearrangement uses TRBV7-2 and TRBJ1-6; 9 bases are a match to TRBD1. Germline V gene data show CDR1 as SGHTA and CDR2 as FQGNSA. The CDR3 consists of 15 residues. V was pared by 4 bases and J by 11 bases, with 9 bases of the junction left unmatched. The CDR3 protein is CASSSTGGVSTPLHF. DNA for the CDR3: TGTGCCAGCAGCTCCACAGGGGGCGTTTCCACACCCCTCCACTTT.

This clone turned up a few times. The chain has TRBV7-9 and TRBJ2-5, with D possibly being TRBD1 (5 bases). The V and J ends lost 8 bases and 5 bases respectively, with 24 bases between them. Per germline, CDR1 SEHNR and CDR2 FQNEAQ (reference sequence). CDR3 length: 16 residues. DNA of the CDR3: TGTGCCAGCGGCCGAGGCCGACAAGGGGCCGGGGAGACCCAGTACTTC. It yields the protein CASGRGRQGAGETQYF.

The chain employs TRBV10-1 and TRBJ2-1; 8 bases line up with TRBD1. Germline CDR1 is WNHNN and CDR2 is SYGVQD (reference sequence). CDR3 length equals 21 residues. V dropped 2 bases and J dropped 0; count of bases not matched to a gene: 18. In nucleotides, the CDR3 is TGCGCCAGCAGTGAGATCCCAGGGGGCCCCCAACCAAAGAGCTCCTACAATGAGCAGTTCTTC. Translating it yields CASSEIPGGPQPKSSYNEQFF.

The chain carries TRBV2 and TRBJ2-7; 8 bases are shared with TRBD1. This CDR3 contains 12 residues. Germline V gene sequence: CDR1 SNHLY, CDR2 FYNNEI. The junction had 1 base not matched to a gene; V was cut back by 5 bases and J by 4 bases. The CDR3 sequence: CASSTGGYEQYV. CDR3 DNA sequence: TGTGCCAGCAGTACAGGGGGTTACGAGCAGTACGTC.

The V call is TRBV4-2, the J call TRBJ1-2; 10 positions agree with TRBD1. This CDR3 region has 18 residues. Germline CDR1 LGHNA, CDR2 YNFKEQ. V shed 1 base and J 4 bases; nucleotides not matched to a gene: 12. The CDR3 DNA follows: TGTGCCAGCAGCCAAGTCAGGACAGGGGGGATTTCCAGCTATGGCTACACCTTC. This translates into CASSQVRTGGISSYGYTF.

The chain employs TRBV11-2 and TRBJ1-1; 8 bases line up with TRBD1. Germline trimming cut 5 bases from V and 1 base from J; bases unmatched to any gene: 9. Germline CDR1 and CDR2: SGHAT and FQNNGV. The CDR3 covers 16 residues. DNA for the CDR3: TGTGCCAGCAGCGACCGGGACAGGATCTCGAACACTGAAGCTTTCTTT. It codes for CASSDRDRISNTEAFF.

The J gene is TRBJ2-3, the V gene TRBV10-3, with 11 positions matching TRBD2. Germline trimming cut 8 bases from V and 3 bases from J; bases unmatched to any gene: 10. The CDR3 is 16 amino acids. Germline CDR1 reads ENHRY; CDR2 reads SYGVKD. For the CDR3, the DNA is TGTGCCATCGATTGGCTAGCGGGGGGCGGGACAGATACGCAGTATTTT. As protein: CAIDWLAGGGTDTQYF.

This clone was picked up one time. The V and J genes are TRBV10-3 and TRBJ1-1, with 7 bases lining up with TRBD1. V was clipped by 6 bases and J by 2 bases; unmatched bases: 6. Germline assignment: CDR1 ENHRY and CDR2 SYGVKD. The CDR3 is 14 amino acids. The CDR3 here is CAISQTGSNTEAFF. For the CDR3, the DNA is TGTGCCATCAGCCAGACAGGGAGTAACACTGAAGCTTTCTTT.

The rearrangement links TRBV24-1 to TRBJ2-1; unclear D gene. The V end was cut by 1 base, the J end by 0 bases, with 15 bases between. Germline CDR1 reads KGHDR; CDR2 reads SFDVKD. CDR3 size: 18 residues. The CDR3 spells CATSDFRSDRSSYNEQFF. The CDR3 DNA is TGTGCCACCAGTGATTTTCGTTCCGACCGGAGCTCCTACAATGAGCAGTTCTTC.

The table lists this clone with a count of one. This chain connects TRBV5-1 to TRBJ1-6; D uncertain. The CDR3 has 16 residues. V lost 4 bases and J lost 6, with 17 bases in between. Germline CDR1 and CDR2: SGHRS and YFSETQ. The CDR3 DNA reads as TGCGCCAGCAGCCTGACACGGGGAGCCCCTAATTCACCCCTCCACTTT. Protein product: CASSLTRGAPNSPLHF.

This rearrangement joins TRBV27 to TRBJ1-6, with D possibly being TRBD1 (5 bases). The CDR3 length is 16 residues. Trimming removed 1 base at V and 6 bases at J, with 13 bases between. Germline V gene data show CDR1 as MNHEY and CDR2 as SMNVEV (reference sequence). CDR3: CASSLFSRASNSPLHF. Here the CDR3 DNA reads TGTGCCAGCAGTTTATTCTCCAGGGCCTCTAATTCACCCCTCCACTTT.

The chain joins TRBV7-2 to TRBJ2-7; TRBD2 might be the D (7 bases). The V end lost 2 bases, the J end lost 7 bases, and 18 bases lay between the germline ends. Germline V gives CDR1 SGHTA, CDR2 FQGNSA. This CDR3 region has 15 residues. The CDR3 DNA is TGTGCCAGCAGCTTAAGCGCGGGGGCCCTATGGGAGCAGTACTTC. This translates into CASSLSAGALWEQYF.

This clone was seen just once. The chain couples TRBV30 to TRBJ2-5; 8 bases fit TRBD1. CDR1 GTSNPN and CDR2 SVGIG come from the germline V gene (reference sequence). V shed 5 bases, J shed 7 bases, and the junction held 12 bases outside the gene matches. The CDR3 sequence is 14 residues long. For the CDR3, the DNA is TGTGCCTGGGCCCCCGGACAGGGACGGGGGACCCAGTACTTC. Translation: CAWAPGQGRGTQYF.